What follows are 5 T cell receptor beta chains derived from one specimen sequenced in a study of OX40 agonist ivuxolimab in advanced cancers. Assay: immunoSEQ multiplex PCR; the TCRdb copy retains only in-frame clones and omits some. The data contain 65,000 to 90,000 clones, 90% to 95% of them singletons. Specimen: CD4+ or CD8+ T cells sorted from blood, collected in a trial of the OX40 agonist ivuxolimab. The receptor set was obtained from an adult with an advanced solid tumor such as melanoma, head and neck, liver or kidney cancer.

The V and J genes are TRBV7-3 and TRBJ2-7; tentative D call: TRBD1 (6 bases). V was clipped by 2 bases and J by 0 bases, with 14 bases between them. CDR1 SGHTA and CDR2 FQGTGA come from the germline V gene. This CDR3 contains 16 residues. The CDR3 loop reads CASSLAADSDSYEQYF. Written as DNA, the CDR3 is TGTGCCAGCAGCTTAGCGGCGGACAGCGACTCCTACGAGCAGTACTTC.

The rearrangement uses TRBV4-1 and TRBJ1-2; D call uncertain. Trimming removed 3 bases from V and 4 bases from J, with 9 bases in between. Germline CDR1 is MGHRA and CDR2 is YSYEKL. The CDR3 sequence is 13 residues long. This CDR3 reads CASSQRPLYGYTF. The CDR3 nucleotides are TGCGCCAGCAGCCAGCGTCCCCTCTATGGCTACACCTTC.

The chain couples TRBV5-1 to TRBJ2-7, with D hard to call. The CDR3 is made up of 14 amino acids. Germline CDR1 SGHRS, CDR2 YFSETQ. Trimming removed 3 bases at V and 3 bases at J, with 13 bases between. CDR3 in DNA: TGCGCCAGCAGCTGGGCAGGTGGATTCTACGAGCAGTACTTC. It specifies CASSWAGGFYEQYF.

This clone was seen a handful of times. CDR3 bases: TGTGCCAGCAGTGAAGAGACGGCTAACCCAGATACGCAGTATTTT. The encoded protein is CASSEETANPDTQYF. V is TRBV6-1 and J is TRBJ2-3; D unresolved. The CDR3 covers 15 residues. The germline V and J ends were trimmed by 1 base and 4 bases, with 12 bases remaining between them. Germline V gives CDR1 MNHNS, CDR2 SASEGT.

Only one count was recorded for this clone. The gene calls are TRBV4-1 and TRBJ1-2; D gene ambiguous. V gave up 3 bases and J gave up 6 bases, with 17 bases separating them. Germline-derived CDR1 and CDR2 are MGHRA and YSYEKL. There are 15 residues in the CDR3. In nucleotides, the CDR3 is TGCGCCAGCAGCCATTCTGCCCCGGGATTGGATGGCTACACCTTC. Protein sequence: CASSHSAPGLDGYTF.